The next 20 T cell receptor beta chains were all read from a single sample in a study of OX40 agonist ivuxolimab in advanced cancers. Clones were read by immunoSEQ multiplex PCR, and TCRdb kept only the in-frame ones, dropping some. The sample lists under 85,000 clones, 65% to 90% occurring once. The source material was CD4+ or CD8+ T cells sorted from blood, sampled in a trial of the OX40 agonist ivuxolimab. Source of these receptors: an adult with an advanced solid tumor such as melanoma, head and neck, liver or kidney cancer.

The J gene is TRBJ2-3, the V gene TRBV2, with D tentatively TRBD2 (5 bases). This CDR3 comprises 14 residues. CDR1 SNHLY and CDR2 FYNNEI come from the germline V gene. V was pared by 8 bases and J by 1 base, with 13 bases between. The CDR3 nucleotides read TGTGCCAGCGCCTTGAACGGGGGCACAGATACGCAGTATTTT. Its translation: CASALNGGTDTQYF.

The chain is built from TRBV6-5 and TRBJ2-7; maybe TRBD2 (6 bases). Trimming cost V 7 bases and J 1 base, with 14 bases left between them. Germline CDR1 MNHEY, CDR2 SVGAGI. The CDR3 extends over 14 amino acids. The CDR3: CASIAVGGSYEQYF. The CDR3 nucleotides read TGTGCCAGCATCGCCGTCGGAGGGTCCTACGAGCAGTACTTC.

The chain combines TRBV2 with TRBJ2-3; possibly TRBD2 for D (6 bases). CDR3 length: 15 amino acids. Trimming pared 7 bases from V and 2 bases from J, leaving 16 bases between. Germline lookup yields CDR1 SNHLY and CDR2 FYNNEI. In DNA form, the CDR3 reads TGTGCCAGCAAACGGAGGGACCCTACCACAGATACGCAGTATTTT. Translation: CASKRRDPTTDTQYF.

This clone was seen a single time. The V call is TRBV28, the J call TRBJ2-7; 9 nucleotides align to TRBD1. Germline V gene sequence: CDR1 MDHEN, CDR2 SYDVKM. With V trimmed by 6 bases and J by 3 bases, 9 bases remained unmatched. This CDR3 comprises 15 residues. As DNA, the CDR3 is TGTGCCAGCAGCCCTACAGGGGGCTACCTCTACGAGCAGTACTTC. Translation gives CASSPTGGYLYEQYF.

The chain uses TRBV4-2 and TRBJ2-1; 10 nucleotides align to TRBD2. CDR3 size: 15 residues. The germline gives CDR1 LGHNA, CDR2 YNFKEQ. The V and J ends lost 0 bases and 7 bases, in that order; junction bases with no gene match: 3. The CDR3 DNA follows: TGTGCCAGCAGCCAAGATTGGACTAGCGGTAATGAGCAGTTCTTC. It yields the protein CASSQDWTSGNEQFF.

In DNA form, the CDR3 reads TGTGCCAGCAGGGCCTTGACGACAGGGTATTCCTACGAGCAGTACTTC. Amino acid sequence: CASRALTTGYSYEQYF. This rearrangement joins TRBV27 to TRBJ2-7; 7 bases line up with TRBD1. Germline trimming cut 6 bases from V and 1 base from J; bases unmatched to any gene: 12. This CDR3 is 16 amino acids long. From germline, CDR1 is MNHEY and CDR2 SMNVEV (reference sequence).

This clone was seen ten or more times. V gene TRBV7-6 combines with J gene TRBJ1-6; no definite D call. The CDR3 covers 14 residues. Germline CDR1 is SGHVS and CDR2 is FNYEAQ. The ends were cut back, 1 base at V and 13 bases at J, with 14 bases in the middle. CDR3 residues: CASSLGGLFGPLHF. The DNA of the CDR3 is TGTGCCAGCAGCTTAGGAGGCCTTTTTGGCCCCCTCCACTTT. Looking up the rest from reference TRBV7-6 and TRBJ1-6 gives the full variable domain: GAGVSQSPRYKVTKRGQDVALRCDPISGHVSLYWYRQALGQGPEFLTYFNYEAQQDKSGLPNDRFSAERPEGSISTLTIQRTEQRDSAMYRCASSLGGLFGPLHFGNGTRLTVT.

The gene calls are TRBV6-6 and TRBJ2-7; 7 bases map to TRBD2. CDR1 and CDR2 from the germline V gene are MNHNY and SVGAGI (reference sequence). The CDR3 runs to 14 residues. The trim removed 2 bases at V and 4 bases at J, leaving 5 bases unmatched. Here the CDR3 DNA reads TGTGCCAGCAGTTACAGGGCGGGAGAGTACGAGCAGTACTTC. It is translated as CASSYRAGEYEQYF.

This rearrangement joins TRBV6-6 to TRBJ2-7, with 9 bases identical to TRBD1. J lost 2 bases, V lost 4 bases, and 3 bases had no gene match. CDR1 MNHNY and CDR2 SVGAGI come from the germline V gene (reference sequence). The CDR3 loop spans 14 amino acids. CDR3 region: CASSSRTGAYEQYF. In nucleotides, the CDR3 is TGTGCCAGCAGTTCCAGGACAGGGGCCTACGAGCAGTACTTC.

This clone was counted once. V is TRBV6-5 and J is TRBJ2-5; the D gene is possibly TRBD2 (5 bases). This CDR3 has 15 amino acids. CDR1 MNHEY and CDR2 SVGAGI come from the germline V gene. Deletions cut 0 bases from V and 2 bases from J, with 10 bases between. In DNA, the CDR3 is TGTGCCAGCAGTTACTCGAGGACTGTGCAAGAGACCCAGTACTTC. It specifies CASSYSRTVQETQYF.

The rearrangement uses TRBV6-6 and TRBJ2-2; D not resolved. The germline CDR1 and CDR2 sequences are MNHNY and SVGAGI (reference sequence). V lost 0 bases and J lost 6, with 5 bases in between. This CDR3 comprises 13 residues. The CDR3: CASSYSSPGELFF. For the CDR3, the DNA is TGTGCCAGCAGTTACTCAAGTCCCGGGGAGCTGTTTTTT.

This chain connects TRBV2 to TRBJ2-2, with 8 positions matching TRBD2. This CDR3 region has 17 residues. Germline values: CDR1 SNHLY, CDR2 FYNNEI. V lost 4 bases to trimming and J lost 4 bases; unmatched junction nucleotides: 11. CDR3: CASSAYLGGVGTGELFF. Written as DNA, the CDR3 is TGTGCCAGCAGTGCCTACCTCGGGGGGGTGGGCACCGGGGAGCTGTTTTTT. Supplemented by reference TRBV2 and TRBJ2-2, the full variable domain reads EPEVTQTPSHQVTQMGQEVILRCVPISNHLYFYWYRQILGQKVEFLVSFYNNEISEKSEIFDDQFSVERPDGSNFTLKIRSTKLEDSAMYFCASSAYLGGVGTGELFFGEGSRLTVL.

The chain employs TRBV6-1 and TRBJ1-1; D gene uncertain. The length of the CDR3 is 11 residues. Deletions cut 7 bases from V and 5 bases from J, with 8 bases between. Germline V gene data show CDR1 as MNHNS and CDR2 as SASEGT. The CDR3 reads CASMRETEAFF. The DNA of the CDR3 is TGTGCCAGCATGAGGGAAACTGAAGCTTTCTTT.

V gene TRBV6-5 combines with J gene TRBJ2-7; D possibly corresponds to TRBD2 (7 bases). Germline V CDR1 and CDR2: MNHEY, SVGAGI. The V gene lost 7 bases and the J gene lost 1 base, with 14 bases spanning the gap. This CDR3 has 14 amino acids. The DNA for the CDR3 is TGTGCCAGCACGCCGGGGGGCGCTTCCTACGAGCAGTACTTC. Its translation: CASTPGGASYEQYF.

This clone occurred once. The chain links TRBV5-8 to TRBJ1-5; TRBD1 aligns across 8 bases. Germline-derived CDR1 and CDR2 are SGHTS and YDEGEE. With 6 bases clipped from V and 3 bases from J, the junction kept 11 bases outside the gene matches. The CDR3 is made up of 16 amino acids. The CDR3 protein is CASTLGTGGNNQPQHF. In DNA, the CDR3 is TGTGCCAGCACCCTCGGGACAGGAGGGAACAATCAGCCCCAGCATTTT.

V and J are TRBV7-3 and TRBJ2-3; D uncertain. Germline values: CDR1 SGHTA, CDR2 FQGTGA. This CDR3 is built from 13 residues. V gave up 5 bases and J gave up 5 bases, with 11 bases separating them. The CDR3 sequence is CASSTNKGDTQYF. CDR3 in DNA: TGTGCCAGCAGCACAAACAAAGGAGATACGCAGTATTTT.

Details on this clone: Distinct nucleotide sequences in the sample also encode this CDR3. The chain combines TRBV5-4 with TRBJ2-7; possible D gene TRBD2, 5 bases. Between the trimmed V and J ends, which lost 4 bases and 7 bases, there was a span of 15 bases. The CDR3 consists of 13 residues. CDR1 and CDR2 (germline): SGHNT, YYREEE (reference sequence). The DNA for the CDR3 is TGTGCCAGCAGCCGTGACGGGGTAGGGGAGCAGTACTTC. This translates into CASSRDGVGEQYF.

The sample holds a few counts of this clone. The chain uses TRBV11-2 and TRBJ2-1; TRBD2 matches 12 bases. CDR3 length equals 15 residues. Germline V lookup: CDR1 SGHAT, CDR2 FQNNGV. V lost 8 bases and J lost 7; bases outside the gene matches: 9. CDR3: CASHGLAGSRNEQFF. The CDR3 DNA is TGTGCCAGCCACGGACTAGCGGGGAGTAGGAATGAGCAGTTCTTC.

The rearrangement links TRBV28 to TRBJ2-5, with D perhaps matching TRBD2 (5 bases). The CDR3 totals 12 residues. Germline V gene data show CDR1 as MDHEN and CDR2 as SYDVKM. The V end was cut by 7 bases, the J end by 7 bases, with 13 bases between. The CDR3: CASTRGGGTQYF. The DNA for the CDR3 is TGTGCCAGCACCCGGGGTGGAGGGACCCAGTACTTC.

Only a few counts were recorded for this clone. The chain couples TRBV5-4 to TRBJ2-1; D might be TRBD2 (5 bases). The CDR3 is 15 amino acids. Germline CDR1 is SGHNT and CDR2 is YYREEE (reference sequence). V was trimmed by 5 bases and J by 0 bases, leaving 12 bases between them. The CDR3 bases are TGTGCCAGCAGTGGGAGCGATAGCTCCTACAATGAGCAGTTCTTC. Its protein is CASSGSDSSYNEQFF. The full variable domain, with the rest looked up from reference TRBV5-4 and TRBJ2-1, is ETGVTQSPTHLIKTRGQQVTLRCSSQSGHNTVSWYQQALGQGPQFIFQYYREEENGRGNFPPRFSGLQFPNYSSELNVNALELDDSALYLCASSGSDSSYNEQFFGPGTRLTVL.